The 24 T cell receptor beta chains presented below share a single source sample, sequenced in a study of yellow fever vaccine responses in identical twins. From the RT-PCR reads, TCRdb called clonotypes with MiXCR, one entry per CDR3 protein. The sample contains about 5,400 distinct CDR3 sequences, roughly 90% of which appear only once. The specimen was T cells from blood (PBMCs), unsorted or a sorted subset (not recorded which), collected before or after yellow fever vaccination (not recorded which). These receptors all come from a woman aged 18-29 years who received the yellow fever vaccine.

The rearrangement joins TRBV7-6 to TRBJ1-4; no clear D gene. Between the trimmed V and J ends, which lost 5 bases and 8 bases, there was a span of 9 bases. The germline V gene has CDR1 SGHVS and CDR2 FNYEAQ. The CDR3 has 12 residues. The CDR3 loop reads CASSPSGEKLFF. The CDR3 coding sequence is TGTGCCAGCAGCCCATCCGGGGAAAAACTGTTTTTT.

The chain has TRBV30 and TRBJ2-1; D perhaps matches TRBD1 (6 bases). The germline gives CDR1 GTSNPN, CDR2 SVGIG (reference sequence). Trimming pared 4 bases from V and 2 bases from J, leaving 15 bases between. This CDR3 is 15 amino acids long. CDR3 DNA: TGTGCCTGGATAGGGACAATCAACACCTACAATGAGCAGTTCTTC. Translating gives CAWIGTINTYNEQFF. The whole variable domain, filled in from reference TRBV30 and TRBJ2-1, reads SQTIHQWPATLVQPVGSPLSLECTVEGTSNPNLYWYRQAAGRGLQLLFYSVGIGQISSEVPQNLSASRPQDRQFILSSKKLLLSDSGFYLCAWIGTINTYNEQFFGPGTRLTVL.

V usage is TRBV27 and J usage is TRBJ1-1; perhaps TRBD1 as D (6 bases). Germline CDR1 MNHEY, CDR2 SMNVEV (reference sequence). The CDR3 loop spans 15 amino acids. Trimming shortened V by 4 bases and J by 0 bases, and 12 bases separated the two germline ends. As DNA, the CDR3 is TGTGCCAGCAGTTCTGGACAGATGATGAACACTGAAGCTTTCTTT. This translates into CASSSGQMMNTEAFF.

This CDR3 reads CASSFPQGQSSYNEQFF. CDR3 in DNA: TGTGCCAGCAGCTTCCCACAGGGCCAGAGCTCCTACAATGAGCAGTTCTTC. The chain couples TRBV11-1 to TRBJ2-1; possible D gene TRBD1, 6 bases. This CDR3 comprises 17 residues. The V gene lost 3 bases and the J gene lost 0 bases, with 15 bases spanning the gap. The germline V gene has CDR1 SGHAT and CDR2 FQDESV (reference sequence).

The sample holds a few counts of this clonotype. CDR3 DNA: TGTGCCAGCAGCCGACTAGACGAGCAGTACTTC. Translating it yields CASSRLDEQYF. This sequence joins TRBV7-9 and TRBJ2-7; D is possibly TRBD2 (6 bases). The CDR3 extends over 11 amino acids. The germline gives CDR1 SEHNR, CDR2 FQNEAQ (reference sequence). V lost 5 bases and J lost 5, with 7 bases in between.

This clonotype was observed once. The V and J genes are TRBV10-3 and TRBJ2-2; 8 positions match TRBD1. This CDR3 is built from 13 residues. The V gene end was trimmed by 7 bases and the J gene end by 7 bases; junction bases not matched to a gene: 5. Germline CDR1 reads ENHRY; CDR2 reads SYGVKD. The CDR3 region has the DNA TGTGCCATCAATTCACAGGGGGACGGGGAGCTGTTTTTT. This translates into CAINSQGDGELFF.

V and J are TRBV12-3 or TRBV12-4 and TRBJ2-3; D perhaps matches TRBD2 (6 bases). This CDR3 has 15 amino acids. V was trimmed by 3 bases and J by 0 bases, leaving 10 bases between them. The CDR3 loop is CASSFRGTSTDTQYF. Here the CDR3 DNA reads TGTGCCAGCAGTTTTCGCGGGACTAGCACAGATACGCAGTATTTT.

The chain couples TRBV5-1 to TRBJ2-2; 13 bases are shared with TRBD2. J lost 0 bases, V lost 4 bases, and 6 bases had no gene match. This CDR3 has 18 residues. Germline assignment: CDR1 SGHRS and CDR2 YFSETQ. The CDR3 loop is CASSPRTSGGPNTGELFF. Here the CDR3 DNA reads TGCGCCAGCAGCCCGCGGACTAGCGGGGGCCCGAACACCGGGGAGCTGTTTTTT.

This rearrangement joins TRBV19 to TRBJ2-5; D is unresolved. There are 13 residues in the CDR3. From germline, CDR1 is LNHDA and CDR2 SQIVND (reference sequence). Trimming took off 6 bases at V and 0 bases at J, with 8 bases between the two ends. CDR3 amino acids: CASSLGNQETQYF. The CDR3 nucleotides read TGTGCCAGTAGCCTGGGAAACCAAGAGACCCAGTACTTC.

V gene TRBV7-2 combines with J gene TRBJ2-3; 9 bases are shared with TRBD1. Germline V lookup: CDR1 SGHTA, CDR2 FQGNSA. Trimming removed 5 bases from V and 6 bases from J; junction bases left unmatched: 6. The CDR3 is made up of 14 amino acids. The CDR3 region is CASSPRTGEDTQYF. CDR3 bases: TGTGCCAGCAGCCCACGGACAGGGGAGGATACGCAGTATTTT.

The gene calls are TRBV12-3 or TRBV12-4 and TRBJ2-1; 13 bases align to TRBD2. CDR3 length equals 16 residues. V shed 5 bases and J 3 bases; nucleotides not matched to a gene: 4. The CDR3 coding sequence is TGTGCCAGCAGTCGGACTAGCGGGAGCTTCTACAATGAGCAGTTCTTC. This sequence encodes CASSRTSGSFYNEQFF.

This rearrangement joins TRBV7-3 to TRBJ1-1, with D possibly being TRBD1 (5 bases). V lost 1 base and J lost 0, with 12 bases in between. The germline gives CDR1 SGHTA, CDR2 FQGTGA. The CDR3 contains 16 residues. CDR3 protein: CASSLNGAIMNTEAFF. CDR3 bases: TGTGCCAGCAGCTTAAATGGGGCAATAATGAACACTGAAGCTTTCTTT.

The V call is TRBV7-2, the J call TRBJ2-3; D possibly corresponds to TRBD2 (6 bases). Trimming shortened V by 0 bases and J by 0 bases, and 7 bases separated the two germline ends. The CDR3 covers 15 residues. Per germline, CDR1 SGHTA and CDR2 FQGNSA. CDR3 nucleotide sequence: TGTGCCAGCAGCTTAGCGGGGACTAGCACAGATACGCAGTATTTT. Protein product: CASSLAGTSTDTQYF.

The chain has TRBV15 and TRBJ1-6; D gene uncertain. This CDR3 region has 14 residues. CDR1 is LNHNV, CDR2 YYDKDF, per germline (reference sequence). Trimming removed 6 bases from V and 8 bases from J, with 14 bases in between. The chain's CDR3 is CATSDRSSDSPLHF. DNA of the CDR3: TGTGCCACCAGTGATAGGAGTTCCGATTCACCCCTCCACTTT.

The chain joins TRBV28 to TRBJ1-1; D is unresolved. V gave up 3 bases and J gave up 8 bases, with 16 bases separating them. The germline V gene encodes CDR1 MDHEN and CDR2 SYDVKM. The CDR3 sequence is 14 residues long. In DNA form, the CDR3 reads TGTGCCAGCAGTTTCCGACGGCCGAGGGAGGAAGCTTTCTTT. This encodes CASSFRRPREEAFF.

This chain joins TRBV3-1 and TRBJ2-7; possibly TRBD1 or TRBD2 for D (6 bases each). The germline V gene has CDR1 LGHDT and CDR2 YNNKEL (reference sequence). This CDR3 is built from 16 residues. The V and J ends lost 4 bases and 5 bases respectively, with 21 bases between them. The CDR3 DNA is TGTGCCAGCAGCCGTTGGACAGCGGGCTTGGGGGACGAGCAGTACTTC. Encoded protein: CASSRWTAGLGDEQYF.

The chain employs TRBV4-1 and TRBJ1-5; 7 bases agree with TRBD1. CDR3 length: 15 amino acids. CDR1 is MGHRA and CDR2 is YSYEKL in the germline V gene. Trimming took 3 bases from V and 3 from J; bases not matched to a gene: 5. The CDR3 spells CASSHEGAFNQPQHF. DNA of the CDR3: TGCGCCAGCAGCCATGAGGGGGCTTTCAATCAGCCCCAGCATTTT.

This chain connects TRBV6-5 to TRBJ1-2, with TRBD1 matching 7 bases. This CDR3 has 14 amino acids. J was trimmed by 4 bases and V by 3 bases; bases with no gene match: 5. Germline CDR1 is MNHEY and CDR2 is SVGAGI. CDR3 nucleotide sequence: TGTGCCAGCAGTTATCTCCGGGACAGCTATGGCTACACCTTC. Residues: CASSYLRDSYGYTF.

The chain couples TRBV4-1 to TRBJ1-5; possible D gene TRBD1, 5 bases. CDR1 is MGHRA, CDR2 YSYEKL, per germline. The CDR3 sequence is 17 residues long. The germline V and J ends were trimmed by 2 bases and 1 base, with 15 bases remaining between them. CDR3 sequence reads: CASSQLTALASNQPQHF. The DNA for the CDR3 is TGCGCCAGCAGCCAATTGACAGCTCTGGCGAGCAATCAGCCCCAGCATTTT.

The chain employs TRBV28 and TRBJ2-2; unclear D gene. CDR3 length equals 13 residues. Looked up from germline, CDR1 is MDHEN and CDR2 is SYDVKM. V was cut by 8 bases and J by 6 bases, with 13 bases left in between. The CDR3 protein is CASYSLNPGELFF. In DNA, the CDR3 is TGTGCCAGCTATAGCCTTAATCCCGGGGAGCTGTTTTTT.

The chain employs TRBV25-1 and TRBJ2-1; 10 nucleotides align to TRBD1. CDR3 length: 15 residues. Trimming cost V 4 bases and J 8 bases; bases outside gene matches: 8. Germline CDR1 MGHDK, CDR2 SYGVNS. CDR3 sequence reads: CASSAGQGRLHEQFF. The CDR3 bases are TGTGCCAGCAGTGCGGGACAGGGGCGACTACATGAGCAGTTCTTC.

The genes are TRBV6-1 and TRBJ1-1; TRBD1 matches at 7 bases. The CDR3 sequence is 12 residues long. Germline V gene lookup returns CDR1 MNHNS and CDR2 SASEGT. V was clipped by 6 bases and J by 4 bases; unmatched bases: 2. This chain's CDR3 is CASRRQGTEAFF. The CDR3 DNA is TGTGCCAGCAGACGACAGGGCACTGAAGCTTTCTTT.

The CDR3: CASSFGMDRGAAEAFF. The DNA for the CDR3 is TGCGCCAGCAGCTTCGGGATGGACAGGGGTGCGGCTGAAGCTTTCTTT. The chain has TRBV5-1 and TRBJ1-1; 9 bases align to TRBD1. This CDR3 has 16 residues. CDR1 is SGHRS and CDR2 is YFSETQ in the germline V gene. V gave up 2 bases and J gave up 6 bases; unmatched junction bases: 11.

V is TRBV30 and J is TRBJ1-5, with D unresolved. This CDR3 contains 16 residues. In germline, CDR1 is GTSNPN, CDR2 SVGIG (reference sequence). V was pared by 0 bases and J by 1 base, with 13 bases between. CDR3 DNA sequence: TGTGCCTGGAGTGTACGAAAGGGTTTAAGCAATCAGCCCCAGCATTTT. Translation: CAWSVRKGLSNQPQHF.